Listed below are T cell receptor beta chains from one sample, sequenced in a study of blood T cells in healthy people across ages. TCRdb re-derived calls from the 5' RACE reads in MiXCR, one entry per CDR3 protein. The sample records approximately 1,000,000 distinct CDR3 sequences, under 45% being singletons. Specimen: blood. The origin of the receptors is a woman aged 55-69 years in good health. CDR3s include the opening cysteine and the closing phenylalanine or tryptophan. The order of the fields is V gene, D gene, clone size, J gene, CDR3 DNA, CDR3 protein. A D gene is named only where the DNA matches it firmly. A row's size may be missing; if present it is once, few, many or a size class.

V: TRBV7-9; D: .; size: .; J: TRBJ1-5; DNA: TGTGCCAGCAGCTTTTTAGACGGCGGGGAGCCCCAGCATTTT; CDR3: CASSFLDGGEPQHF
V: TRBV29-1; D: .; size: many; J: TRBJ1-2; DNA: TGCAGCGGAGAGACAGAGACCTATGGCTACACCTTC; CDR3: CSGETETYGYTF
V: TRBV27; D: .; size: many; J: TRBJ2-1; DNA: TGTGCCAGCAGTTTATGGGGGCGTGAGCAGTTCTTC; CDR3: CASSLWGREQFF
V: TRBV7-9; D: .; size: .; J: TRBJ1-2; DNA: TGTGCCAGCAGCCCCGGGACTGAAGGACTTGGCTACACCTTC; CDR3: CASSPGTEGLGYTF
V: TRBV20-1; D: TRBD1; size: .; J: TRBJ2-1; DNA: TGCAGTGCTAGAGTAGGGACAGGGGTTAGGTGGACAGATGAGCAGTTCTTC; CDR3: CSARVGTGVRWTDEQFF
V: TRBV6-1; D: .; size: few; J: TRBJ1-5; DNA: TGTGCCAGCAGTGAAGCCGGGGGTTACAATCAGCCCCAGCATTTT; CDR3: CASSEAGGYNQPQHF
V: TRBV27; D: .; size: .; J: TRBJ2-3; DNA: TGTGCCAGCAATTGGGAGGATACGCAGTATTTT; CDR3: CASNWEDTQYF
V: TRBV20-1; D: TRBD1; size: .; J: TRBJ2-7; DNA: TGCAGTGCTCTCCGGGACAGGGCCTACGAGCAGTACTTC; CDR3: CSALRDRAYEQYF
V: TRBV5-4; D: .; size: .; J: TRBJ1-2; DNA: TGTGCCAGCAGTCCTCGACAGTCATATGGCTACACCTTC; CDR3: CASSPRQSYGYTF
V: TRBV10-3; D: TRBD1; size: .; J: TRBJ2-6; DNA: TGTGCCATCAGTGAGTCTCGCCAGGGGGCATGGGTCCCTTCTGGGGCCAACGTCCTGACTTTC; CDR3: CAISESRQGAWVPSGANVLTF
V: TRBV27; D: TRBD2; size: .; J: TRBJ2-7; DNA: TGTGCCAGCAGTTTATCAGCGGGGCTCCACGAGCAGTACTTC; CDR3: CASSLSAGLHEQYF
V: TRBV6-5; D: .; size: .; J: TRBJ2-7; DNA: TGTGCCAGCAGGCAGGCGGCCCGTGAGGCCCAGTACTTC; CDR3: CASRQAAREAQYF
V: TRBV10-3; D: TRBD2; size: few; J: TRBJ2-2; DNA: TGTGCCATCAACTACGGGAGGGCCTCTACGAACACCGGGGAGCTGTTTTTT; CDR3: CAINYGRASTNTGELFF
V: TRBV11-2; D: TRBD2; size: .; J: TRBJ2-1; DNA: TGTGCCAGCAGCCCATGGGGACTAGCGGGAGTGTCCTACAATGAGCAGTTCTTC; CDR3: CASSPWGLAGVSYNEQFF
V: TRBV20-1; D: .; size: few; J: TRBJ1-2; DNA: TGCAGTGCTAGAGACCCGGCGGACTATGGCTACACCTTC; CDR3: CSARDPADYGYTF
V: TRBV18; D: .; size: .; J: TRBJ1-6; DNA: TGTGCCAGCTCACCAGGGATTACCTATAATTCACCCCTCCACTTT; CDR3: CASSPGITYNSPLHF
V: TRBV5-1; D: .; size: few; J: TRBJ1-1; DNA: TGCGCCAGCAGCCTGAAGACAGGAGGTAACACTGAAGCTTTCTTT; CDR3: CASSLKTGGNTEAFF
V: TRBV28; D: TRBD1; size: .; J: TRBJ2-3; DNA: TGTGCCAGCAGTTCCTTAGGGGACAGGGACCGTACGCAGTATTTT; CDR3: CASSSLGDRDRTQYF
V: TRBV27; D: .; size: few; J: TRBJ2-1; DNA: TGTGCCAGCAGTTTCGGACCGATGAGCTCCTACAATGAGCAGTTCTTC; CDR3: CASSFGPMSSYNEQFF
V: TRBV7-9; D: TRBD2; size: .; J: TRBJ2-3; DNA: TGTGCCAGCAGCGAAAGCGGGAGCTTGAGGACGCAGTATTTT; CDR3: CASSESGSLRTQYF
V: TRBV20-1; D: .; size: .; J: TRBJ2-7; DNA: TGCAGTGCAACCCCCAACCGGGTCTACTCCTACGAGCAGTACTTC; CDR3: CSATPNRVYSYEQYF
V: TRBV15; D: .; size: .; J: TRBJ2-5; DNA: TGTGCCACCAGCAGAGGTGGCAGCCATTCCCCGTACCAAGAGACCCAGTACTTC; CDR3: CATSRGGSHSPYQETQYF
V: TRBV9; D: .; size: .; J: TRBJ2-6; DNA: TGTGCCAGCAGCGTTAACAGGGAAACCTCTGTGGCCAACGTCCTGACTTTC; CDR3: CASSVNRETSVANVLTF
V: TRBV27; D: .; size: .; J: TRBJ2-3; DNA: TGTGCCAGCAGTTTATCGTCGCTCGGCACAGATACGCAGTATTTT; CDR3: CASSLSSLGTDTQYF
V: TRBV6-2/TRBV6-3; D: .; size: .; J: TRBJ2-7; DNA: TGTGCCTCGCGCGGGTGGGACTACGAGCAGTACTTC; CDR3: CASRGWDYEQYF
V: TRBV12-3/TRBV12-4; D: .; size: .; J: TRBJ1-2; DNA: TGTGCCAGCAGTTTCTTCCCCCCAGGGGCGAATTCTAACTATGGCTACACCTTC; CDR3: CASSFFPPGANSNYGYTF
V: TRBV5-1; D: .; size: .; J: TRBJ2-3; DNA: TGCGCCAGCACCTACGCAGATACGCAGTATTTT; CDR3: CASTYADTQYF
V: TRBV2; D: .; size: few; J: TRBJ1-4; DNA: TGTGCCAGCATTCGAGCTTTCAGGGGAACTAATGAAAAACTGTTTTTT; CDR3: CASIRAFRGTNEKLFF